This T cell receptor beta chain appears in the sequencing data of a study of T cell repertoires in cytomegalovirus infection. Findings of the study overall: The study identified carriers of CMV plus the relevant HLA from cumulative public TCR beta family frequency.

The germline V and J ends were trimmed by 9 bases and 9 bases, with 21 bases remaining between them. Germline V lookup: CDR1 ENHRY, CDR2 SYGVKD. The CDR3 sequence is 14 residues long. Each CDR3 protein is one row after TCRdb ran MiXCR on the reads. The sample carries about 180,000 distinct CDR3 sequences, approximately 15% recorded once. This clonotype was seen at least ten times. Its cognate antigen is unknown. The sample comprised PBMCs. This TCR derives from a human donor in good health (CMV status not recorded). Some clones in this sample may be carry-over from other donors' samples. The chain carries TRBV10-3 and TRBJ1-5, with D tentatively TRBD1 (6 bases). The CDR3 sequence is CAIKGTSSTSPQHF. For the CDR3, the DNA is TGTGCCATTAAAGGGACATCTAGTACATCGCCCCAGCATTTT.